Given below is one T cell receptor (beta chain) in context. Its target is unknown. Only in-frame clones appear in the TCRdb table, and some are missing; sequencing was by immunoSEQ multiplex PCR. The table includes tens of thousands of clones, roughly 86% detected once. These data come from a study of OX40 agonist ivuxolimab in advanced cancers. Turning to the study itself: A male proportion of 82.7% was recorded, with mean age approximately 64 years and range about 20 to 85. Prior therapy, whether anti-PD-1, anti-PD-L1 or anti-CTLA-4, was allowed, and roughly 40% had some. General observations from the study: Relatively little clonal expansion, among the lowest observed, appeared in partial responders at 0.1-3.0 mg/kg. At 0.1 to 3.0 mg/kg, CD4+ and CD8+ blood T cells expanded clonally by week 6.

Germline CDR1 and CDR2: MNHEY and SMNVEV (reference sequence). The CDR3 runs 15 residues. V lost 6 bases to trimming and J lost 3 bases; unmatched junction nucleotides: 5. The genes are TRBV27 and TRBJ2-3; TRBD2 aligns across 11 bases. This receptor was taken from an adult with an advanced solid tumor such as melanoma, head and neck, liver or kidney cancer. Sample: CD4+ or CD8+ T cells sorted from blood, taken in a trial of the OX40 agonist ivuxolimab. CDR3 coding DNA: TGTGCCAGCAGCCGACTAGCGGGGTCAACAGATACGCAGTATTTT. This gives the protein CASSRLAGSTDTQYF.